These T cell receptor beta chains were read from a single sample in a study of T-cell reconstitution after alpha-beta-depleted transplantation in children. TCRdb analysed the PCR reads with MiXCR anew, one entry per CDR3 protein. The sample shows hundreds of thousands of distinct CDR3 sequences, 10% to 15% of them seen only once. This material consisted of PBMCs, taken before TCRalphabeta/CD19-depleted stem cell transplant. Receptors originate from a girl aged 2 to 9 with congenital amegakaryocytic thrombocytopenia, due to receive a stem cell transplant. Both conserved end residues are part of each CDR3. The D gene is left open where the match is weak. Clone size, where shown, is once, few, many, or a class for clones that have expanded.

J | size | D | V | CDR3 | DNA
TRBJ2-4 | . | . | TRBV5-6 | CASSAPHREKNIQYF | TGTGCCAGCAGCGCTCCTCATAGAGAGAAAAACATTCAGTACTTC
TRBJ2-3 | many | . | TRBV20-1 | CSAIRGVGTDTQYF | TGCAGTGCCATCCGTGGGGTAGGGACAGATACGCAGTATTTT
TRBJ2-7 | many | . | TRBV6-6 | CASRYRETYEQYF | TGTGCCAGCAGGTACAGGGAGACCTACGAGCAGTACTTC
TRBJ2-1 | many | . | TRBV5-8 | CASSFQGWFF | TGTGCCAGCAGCTTCCAGGGTTGGTTCTTC
TRBJ1-1 | few | . | TRBV20-1 | CSATRPANTEAFF | TGCAGTGCCACTCGTCCAGCGAACACTGAAGCTTTCTTT
TRBJ1-2 | many | TRBD1 | TRBV5-1 | CASSRDRSYGYTF | TGCGCCAGCAGTAGGGACAGGTCCTATGGCTACACCTTC
TRBJ2-3 | few | TRBD2 | TRBV5-4 | CASSPQTGDYTDTQYF | TGTGCCAGCAGCCCACAGACGGGGGACTACACAGATACGCAGTATTTT
TRBJ1-4 | many | . | TRBV5-1 | CASSLKQGDEKLFF | TGCGCCAGCAGCTTGAAACAGGGTGATGAAAAACTGTTTTTT
TRBJ1-1 | . | . | TRBV28 | CASRSRGITEAFF | TGTGCCAGCCGCTCGAGAGGGATCACTGAAGCTTTCTTT
TRBJ1-2 | once | . | TRBV7-4 | CACSQEGSGGGANYGYTF | TGTGCCTGCTCCCAAGAAGGGAGTGGTGGAGGGGCTAACTATGGCTACACCTTC
TRBJ2-7 | few | TRBD2 | TRBV7-9 | CASSKVLAGEDEQYF | TGTGCCAGCAGCAAGGTCCTAGCGGGAGAGGACGAGCAGTACTTC
TRBJ2-7 | many | TRBD2 | TRBV29-1 | CSVLAGGTYEQYF | TGCAGCGTACTAGCGGGAGGGACCTACGAGCAGTACTTC
TRBJ1-6 | . | TRBD1 | TRBV6-1 | CAGSQGAGESPLHF | TGTGCCGGATCACAGGGGGCTGGGGAGTCACCCCTCCACTTT
TRBJ2-1 | many | . | TRBV7-9 | CASSSRGSNEQFF | TGTGCCAGCAGCTCCCGGGGGAGTAATGAGCAGTTCTTC
TRBJ2-7 | . | TRBD1 | TRBV19 | CASSIGTDFGEQYF | TGTGCCAGTAGTATCGGGACAGACTTTGGCGAGCAGTACTTC
TRBJ2-7 | . | . | TRBV20-1 | CSARHRDTHHEQYF | TGCAGTGCTAGACACCGGGACACGCACCACGAGCAGTACTTC
TRBJ2-6 | . | . | TRBV4-1 | CASSHVGANVLTF | TGCGCCAGCAGCCATGTTGGGGCCAACGTCCTGACTTTC
TRBJ2-5 | many | . | TRBV10-3 | CAIRDSNRFQETQYF | TGTGCCATCAGGGACTCAAACAGGTTCCAAGAGACCCAGTACTTC
TRBJ2-6 | few | . | TRBV5-1 | CASSPRTGANVLTF | TGCGCCAGCTCACCTCGAACTGGGGCCAACGTCCTGACTTTC
TRBJ2-7 | few | TRBD1 | TRBV5-6 | CASSLVIGTGINEQYF | TGTGCCAGCAGCTTGGTAATTGGGACAGGGATCAACGAGCAGTACTTC
TRBJ2-4 | many | . | TRBV29-1 | CSATDLMGGNIQYF | TGCAGCGCAACCGACCTTATGGGAGGTAACATTCAGTACTTC
TRBJ2-4 | . | . | TRBV20-1 | CSARVGGSKNIQYF | TGCAGTGCTAGAGTAGGGGGGTCAAAAAACATTCAGTACTTC
TRBJ2-2 | . | TRBD2 | TRBV11-2 | CASRRLTSGRNGELFF | TGTGCCAGCAGGCGCTTAACTAGCGGGAGAAATGGGGAGCTGTTTTTT
TRBJ2-1 | . | TRBD2 | TRBV12-3/TRBV12-4 | CASSLKASGIYNEQFF | TGTGCCAGCAGTTTAAAGGCTAGCGGGATTTACAATGAGCAGTTCTTC
TRBJ1-2 | many | . | TRBV5-1 | CASSEDETGHYGYTF | TGCGCCAGCAGCGAGGATGAAACAGGGCACTATGGCTACACCTTC
TRBJ2-1 | few | TRBD2 | TRBV20-1 | CSARDPGLADSSSYNEQFF | TGCAGTGCTAGAGATCCGGGACTAGCAGATTCTAGCTCCTACAATGAGCAGTTCTTC
TRBJ2-2 | . | TRBD1 | TRBV29-1 | CSVRYDRAHGDTGELFF | TGCAGCGTTCGATATGACAGGGCCCATGGAGACACCGGGGAGCTGTTTTTT
TRBJ1-1 | . | TRBD1 | TRBV7-9 | CASSLRQGSMSAEAFF | TGTGCCAGCAGCCTCCGACAGGGGAGTATGTCAGCGGAAGCTTTCTTT
TRBJ2-1 | . | . | TRBV5-1 | CASSITSSTNSYNEQFF | TGCGCCAGCAGCATAACTAGCTCAACCAACTCCTACAATGAGCAGTTCTTC
TRBJ1-6 | many | TRBD1 | TRBV12-3/TRBV12-4 | CASRSQGVNSPLHF | TGTGCCAGCAGGTCCCAGGGGGTTAATTCACCCCTCCACTTT
TRBJ1-4 | many | TRBD1 | TRBV5-1 | CASSSKTGRSEKLFF | TGCGCCAGCAGCTCGAAGACAGGGAGGAGTGAAAAACTGTTTTTT
TRBJ2-1 | many | . | TRBV7-8 | CASSEETGSSYNEQFF | TGTGCCAGCAGCGAGGAAACAGGGAGCTCCTACAATGAGCAGTTCTTC
TRBJ1-2 | once | . | TRBV7-9 | CASSSAFGPSYYGYTF | TGTGCCAGCAGCTCAGCGTTTGGGCCCTCATACTATGGCTACACCTTC
TRBJ1-4 | few | . | TRBV15 | CATSKSGGTNEKLFF | TGTGCCACCAGCAAATCGGGGGGGACTAATGAAAAACTGTTTTTT
TRBJ1-5 | many | . | TRBV28 | CASSAAYNTNQPQHF | TGTGCCAGCAGTGCAGCCTACAATACGAATCAGCCCCAGCATTTT
TRBJ2-2 | few | . | TRBV6-5 | CASITGAGTGELFF | TGTGCCAGCATTACCGGGGCAGGAACCGGGGAGCTGTTTTTT
TRBJ2-2 | many | . | TRBV20-1 | CSARDGKGVGELFF | TGCAGTGCTAGAGATGGAAAAGGGGTCGGGGAGCTGTTTTTT
TRBJ2-6 | few | . | TRBV7-9 | CASVFPSGANVLTF | TGTGCCAGCGTCTTCCCCTCTGGGGCCAACGTCCTGACTTTC
TRBJ2-2 | many | . | TRBV29-1 | CSVESRGTGELFF | TGCAGCGTTGAAAGCCGGGGGACCGGGGAGCTGTTTTTT
TRBJ2-3 | few | TRBD2 | TRBV5-1 | CASGPQFSESGSIQSPLQYF | TGCGCCAGCGGCCCTCAATTTTCTGAAAGCGGGAGTATTCAATCCCCCCTGCAGTATTTT
TRBJ2-3 | many | . | TRBV12-3/TRBV12-4 | CASSPETVDTQYF | TGTGCCAGCAGTCCCGAGACAGTCGATACGCAGTATTTT
TRBJ2-7 | . | TRBD1 | TRBV19 | CASSMGQGVEQYF | TGTGCCAGTAGTATGGGACAGGGAGTCGAGCAGTACTTC
TRBJ2-3 | many | TRBD2 | TRBV10-3 | CAISESTSGIPDTQYF | TGTGCCATCAGTGAGTCTACTAGCGGGATCCCAGATACGCAGTATTTT
TRBJ2-2 | few | . | TRBV7-8 | CASSLVRGVPGELFF | TGTGCCAGCAGCTTAGTAAGGGGAGTGCCTGGGGAGCTGTTTTTT
TRBJ1-1 | many | . | TRBV20-1 | CSARDRGRLNTEAFF | TGCAGTGCTAGAGATCGTGGGAGACTGAACACTGAAGCTTTCTTT
TRBJ2-1 | many | TRBD2 | TRBV12-3/TRBV12-4 | CASSGRGYNEQFF | TGTGCCAGCAGCGGGAGGGGGTACAATGAGCAGTTCTTC
TRBJ2-1 | . | . | TRBV5-1 | CASSLLSASPDEQFF | TGCGCCAGCAGCTTGTTATCAGCTTCCCCAGATGAGCAGTTCTTC
TRBJ2-3 | many | . | TRBV11-2 | CASSKTLGRSTDTQYF | TGTGCCAGCAGCAAAACCTTGGGACGGAGCACAGATACGCAGTATTTT
TRBJ2-7 | . | . | TRBV30 | CAWSVGISYEQYF | TGTGCCTGGAGTGTTGGAATCTCCTACGAGCAGTACTTC
TRBJ2-7 | many | . | TRBV20-1 | CSARDISGSYEQYF | TGCAGTGCTAGAGATATAAGCGGATCCTACGAGCAGTACTTC
TRBJ2-1 | . | . | TRBV19 | CASSIWAGPNNEQFF | TGTGCCAGTAGTATCTGGGCGGGACCGAACAATGAGCAGTTCTTC
TRBJ1-2 | . | . | TRBV20-1 | CSARGEGKNYGYTF | TGCAGTGCTAGGGGGGAGGGAAAAAACTATGGCTACACCTTC
TRBJ1-1 | . | . | TRBV7-3 | CASSLMRDGTEAFF | TGTGCCAGCAGCTTAATGCGGGATGGGACTGAAGCTTTCTTT
TRBJ2-2 | . | . | TRBV5-1 | CASSFLGQGRTGELFF | TGCGCCAGCAGCTTCTTGGGGCAGGGGCGCACCGGGGAGCTGTTTTTT